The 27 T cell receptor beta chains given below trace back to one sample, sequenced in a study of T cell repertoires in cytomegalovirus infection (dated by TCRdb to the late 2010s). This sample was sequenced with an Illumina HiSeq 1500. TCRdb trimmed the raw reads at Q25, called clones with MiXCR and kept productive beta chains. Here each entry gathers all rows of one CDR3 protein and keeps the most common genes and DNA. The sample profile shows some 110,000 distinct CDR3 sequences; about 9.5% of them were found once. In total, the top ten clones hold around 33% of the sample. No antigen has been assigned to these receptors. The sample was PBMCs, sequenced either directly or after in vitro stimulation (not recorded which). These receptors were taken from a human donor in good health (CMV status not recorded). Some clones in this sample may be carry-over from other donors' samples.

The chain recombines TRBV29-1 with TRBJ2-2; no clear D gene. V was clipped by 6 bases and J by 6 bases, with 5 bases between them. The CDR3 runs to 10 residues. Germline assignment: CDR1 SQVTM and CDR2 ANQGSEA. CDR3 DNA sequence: TGCAGCGTGGTTGCCGGGGAGCTGTTTTTT. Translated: CSVVAGELFF.

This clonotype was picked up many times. The chain's CDR3 is CASSSFESDMAEAFF. The CDR3 DNA reads as TGTGCCAGCAGCTCCTTTGAGAGTGATATGGCTGAAGCTTTCTTT. V is TRBV7-9 and J is TRBJ1-1, with D hard to call. CDR1 and CDR2 from the germline V gene are SEHNR and FQNEAQ (reference sequence). The CDR3 is made up of 15 amino acids. Trimming cost V 4 bases and J 6 bases, with 18 bases left between them.

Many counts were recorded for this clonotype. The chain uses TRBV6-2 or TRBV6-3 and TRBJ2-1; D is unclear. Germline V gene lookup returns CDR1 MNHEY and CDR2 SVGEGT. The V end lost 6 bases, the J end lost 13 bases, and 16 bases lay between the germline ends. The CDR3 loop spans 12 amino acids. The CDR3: CASSHEDLGQFF. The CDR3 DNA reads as TGTGCCAGCAGCCACGAGGACCTTGGTCAGTTCTTC.

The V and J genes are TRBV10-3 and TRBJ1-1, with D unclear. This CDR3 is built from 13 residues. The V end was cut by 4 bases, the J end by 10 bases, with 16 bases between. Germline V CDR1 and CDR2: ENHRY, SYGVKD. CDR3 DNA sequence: TGTGCCATCAGTGGGGCGGGCGAAGGATCAGCTTTCTTT. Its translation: CAISGAGEGSAFF.

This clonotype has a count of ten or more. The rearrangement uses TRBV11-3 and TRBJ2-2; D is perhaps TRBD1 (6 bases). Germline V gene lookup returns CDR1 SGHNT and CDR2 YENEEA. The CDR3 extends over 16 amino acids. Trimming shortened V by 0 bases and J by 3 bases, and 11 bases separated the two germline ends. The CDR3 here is CASSLEQGVHTGELFF. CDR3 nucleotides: TGTGCCAGCAGCTTAGAACAGGGCGTGCACACCGGGGAGCTGTTTTTT.

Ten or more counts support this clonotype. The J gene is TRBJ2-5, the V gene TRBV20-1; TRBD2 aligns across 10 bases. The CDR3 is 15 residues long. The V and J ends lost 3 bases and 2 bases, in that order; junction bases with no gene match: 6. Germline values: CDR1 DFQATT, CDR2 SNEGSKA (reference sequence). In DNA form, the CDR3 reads TGCAGTGCTAGCGCTCTAGCGGGGGTTCAAGAGACCCAGTACTTC. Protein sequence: CSASALAGVQETQYF.

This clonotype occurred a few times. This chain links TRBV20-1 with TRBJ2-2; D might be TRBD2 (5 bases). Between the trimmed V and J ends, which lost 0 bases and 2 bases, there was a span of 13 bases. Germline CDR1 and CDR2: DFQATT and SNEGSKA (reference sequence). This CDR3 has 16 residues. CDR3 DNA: TGCAGTGCTAGAGATCGTAAGGACTCTAACACCGGGGAGCTGTTTTTT. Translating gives CSARDRKDSNTGELFF.

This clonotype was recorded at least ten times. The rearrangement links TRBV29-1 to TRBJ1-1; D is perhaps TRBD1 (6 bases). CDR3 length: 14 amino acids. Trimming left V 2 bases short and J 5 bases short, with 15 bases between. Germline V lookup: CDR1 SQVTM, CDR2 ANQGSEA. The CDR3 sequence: CSVEFQGRRTEAFF. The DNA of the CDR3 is TGCAGCGTTGAATTCCAGGGGCGCCGGACTGAAGCTTTCTTT.

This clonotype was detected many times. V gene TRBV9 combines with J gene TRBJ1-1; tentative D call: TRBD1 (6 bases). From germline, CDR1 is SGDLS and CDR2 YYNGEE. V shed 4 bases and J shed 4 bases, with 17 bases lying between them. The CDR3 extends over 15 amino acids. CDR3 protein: CASSPRSSGATEAFF. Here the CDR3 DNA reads TGTGCCAGCAGCCCCCGAAGCTCAGGGGCCACTGAAGCTTTCTTT.

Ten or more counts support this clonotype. This chain's CDR3 is CASSLIAGTEAFF. In DNA form, the CDR3 reads TGTGCCAGCAGTTTAATTGCAGGGACTGAAGCTTTCTTT. The rearrangement links TRBV12-3 or TRBV12-4 to TRBJ1-1; D may be TRBD1 (5 bases). V was shortened by 2 bases and J by 5 bases, with 9 bases between the two germline ends. This CDR3 has 13 residues.

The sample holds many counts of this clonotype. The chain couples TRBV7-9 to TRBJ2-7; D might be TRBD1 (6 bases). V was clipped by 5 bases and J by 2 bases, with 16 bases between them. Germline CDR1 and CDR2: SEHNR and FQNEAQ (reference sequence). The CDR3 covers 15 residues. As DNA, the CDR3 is TGTGCCAGCAGCCCAGGGGTTTCCCTTACCTACGAGCAGTACGTC. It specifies CASSPGVSLTYEQYV.

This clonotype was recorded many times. The CDR3 is CASSPSGSGTDTQYF. The CDR3 coding sequence is TGTGCCAGCAGCCCCAGCGGGAGCGGGACAGATACGCAGTATTTT. V usage is TRBV7-9 and J usage is TRBJ2-3; 8 bases are a match to TRBD2. V shed 5 bases and J 3 bases; nucleotides not matched to a gene: 7. The length of the CDR3 is 15 residues. Germline lookup yields CDR1 SEHNR and CDR2 FQNEAQ (reference sequence).

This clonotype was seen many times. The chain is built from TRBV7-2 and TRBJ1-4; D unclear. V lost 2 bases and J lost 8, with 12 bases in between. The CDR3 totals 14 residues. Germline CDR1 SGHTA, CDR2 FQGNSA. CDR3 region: CASSLLVAAEKLFF. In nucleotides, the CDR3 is TGTGCCAGCAGCTTATTAGTGGCCGCCGAAAAACTGTTTTTT.

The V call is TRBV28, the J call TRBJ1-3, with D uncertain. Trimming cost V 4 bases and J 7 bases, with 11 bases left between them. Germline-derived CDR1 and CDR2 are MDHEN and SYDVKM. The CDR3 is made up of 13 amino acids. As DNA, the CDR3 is TGTGCCAGCAGTTCCTCACCCCCCAACACCATATATTTT. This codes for CASSSSPPNTIYF. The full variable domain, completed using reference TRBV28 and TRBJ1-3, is DVKVTQSSRYLVKRTGEKVFLECVQDMDHENMFWYRQDPGLGLRLIYFSYDVKMKEKGDIPEGYSVSREKKERFSLILESASTNQTSMYLCASSSSPPNTIYFGEGSWLTVV.

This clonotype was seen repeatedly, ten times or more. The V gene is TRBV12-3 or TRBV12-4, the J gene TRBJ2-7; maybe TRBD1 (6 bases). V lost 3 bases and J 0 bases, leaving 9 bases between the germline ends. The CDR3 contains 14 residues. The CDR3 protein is CASSFQGSSYEQYV. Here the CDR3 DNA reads TGTGCCAGCAGTTTCCAGGGGAGCTCCTACGAGCAGTACGTC.

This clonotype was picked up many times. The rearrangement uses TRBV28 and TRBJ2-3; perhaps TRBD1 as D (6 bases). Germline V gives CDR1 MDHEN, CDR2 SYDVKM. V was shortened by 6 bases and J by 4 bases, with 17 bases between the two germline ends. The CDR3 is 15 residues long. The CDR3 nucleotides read TGTGCCAGCAGCCTTCCCCAGGGGAATTCAGATACGCAGTATTTT. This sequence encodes CASSLPQGNSDTQYF. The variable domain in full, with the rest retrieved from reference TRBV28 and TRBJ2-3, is DVKVTQSSRYLVKRTGEKVFLECVQDMDHENMFWYRQDPGLGLRLIYFSYDVKMKEKGDIPEGYSVSREKKERFSLILESASTNQTSMYLCASSLPQGNSDTQYFGPGTRLTVL.

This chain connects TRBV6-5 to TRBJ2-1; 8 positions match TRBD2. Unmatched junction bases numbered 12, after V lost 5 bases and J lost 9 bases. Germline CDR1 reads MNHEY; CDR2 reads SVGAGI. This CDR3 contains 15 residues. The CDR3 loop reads CASSATGTRDGEQFF. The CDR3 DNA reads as TGTGCCAGCAGTGCCACCGGGACTAGGGACGGTGAGCAGTTCTTC.

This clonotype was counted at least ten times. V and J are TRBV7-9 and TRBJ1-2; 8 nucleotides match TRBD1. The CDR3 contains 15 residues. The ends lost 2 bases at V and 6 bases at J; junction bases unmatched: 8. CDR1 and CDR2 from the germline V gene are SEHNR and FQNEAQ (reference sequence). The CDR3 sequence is CASSLSRRQGHGYTF. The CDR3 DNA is TGTGCCAGCAGCTTATCGCGCCGACAGGGGCATGGCTACACCTTC.

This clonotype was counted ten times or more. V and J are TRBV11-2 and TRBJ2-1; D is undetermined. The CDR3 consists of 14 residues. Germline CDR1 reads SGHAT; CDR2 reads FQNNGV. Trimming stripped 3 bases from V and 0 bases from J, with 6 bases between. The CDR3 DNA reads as TGTGCCAGCAGCTTTTTAGACTCCTACAATGAGCAGTTCTTC. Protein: CASSFLDSYNEQFF.

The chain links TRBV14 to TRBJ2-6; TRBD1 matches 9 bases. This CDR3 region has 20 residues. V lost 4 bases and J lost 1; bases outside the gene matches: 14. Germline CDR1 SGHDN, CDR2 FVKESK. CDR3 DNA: TGTGCCAGCAGCCGCCGCTTCCGGGACAGGGATCTTTCTGGGGCCAACGTCCTGACTTTC. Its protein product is CASSRRFRDRDLSGANVLTF.

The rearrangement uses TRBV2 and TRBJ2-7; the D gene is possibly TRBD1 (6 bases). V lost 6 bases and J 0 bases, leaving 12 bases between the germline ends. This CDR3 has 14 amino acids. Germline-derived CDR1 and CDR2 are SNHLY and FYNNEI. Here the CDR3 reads CASRVRGHSYEQYF. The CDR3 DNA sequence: TGTGCCAGCAGGGTAAGGGGACACTCCTACGAGCAGTACTTC.

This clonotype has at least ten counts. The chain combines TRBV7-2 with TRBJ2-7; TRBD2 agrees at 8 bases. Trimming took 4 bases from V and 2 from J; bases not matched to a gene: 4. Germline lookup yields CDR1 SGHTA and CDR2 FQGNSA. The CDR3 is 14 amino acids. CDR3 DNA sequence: TGTGCCAGCAGCTCTCCGGGACTAGCCTACGAGCAGTACTTC. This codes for CASSSPGLAYEQYF.

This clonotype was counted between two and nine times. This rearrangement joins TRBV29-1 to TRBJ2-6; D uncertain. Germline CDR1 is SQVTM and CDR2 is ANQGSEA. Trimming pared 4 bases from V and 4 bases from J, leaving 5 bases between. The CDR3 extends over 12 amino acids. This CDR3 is CSVVGGANVLTF. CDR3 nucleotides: TGCAGCGTTGTCGGAGGGGCCAACGTCCTGACTTTC.

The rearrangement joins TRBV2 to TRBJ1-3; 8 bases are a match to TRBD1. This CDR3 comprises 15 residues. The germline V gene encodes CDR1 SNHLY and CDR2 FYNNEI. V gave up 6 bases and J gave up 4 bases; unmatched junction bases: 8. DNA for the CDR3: TGTGCCAGCAGGGGGCCCCGACAGGGGGGAAACACCATATATTTT. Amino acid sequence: CASRGPRQGGNTIYF.

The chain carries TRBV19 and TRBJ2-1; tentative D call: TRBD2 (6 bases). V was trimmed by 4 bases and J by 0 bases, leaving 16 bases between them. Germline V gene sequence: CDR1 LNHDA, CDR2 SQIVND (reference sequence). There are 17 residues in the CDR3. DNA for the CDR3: TGTGCCAGTAGTACCTCCCTAGCGAGGAGCTCCTACAATGAGCAGTTCTTC. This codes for CASSTSLARSSYNEQFF.

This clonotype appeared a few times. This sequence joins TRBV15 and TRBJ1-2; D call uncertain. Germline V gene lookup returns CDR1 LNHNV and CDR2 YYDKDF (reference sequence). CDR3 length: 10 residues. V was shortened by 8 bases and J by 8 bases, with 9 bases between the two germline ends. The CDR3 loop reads CATCPRGYTF. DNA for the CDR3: TGTGCCACCTGCCCTAGGGGCTACACCTTC.

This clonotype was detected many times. CDR3 sequence reads: CASSWSTSPYNEQFF. The CDR3 DNA follows: TGTGCCAGCAGCTGGTCCACATCCCCCTACAATGAGCAGTTCTTC. The rearrangement joins TRBV7-2 to TRBJ2-1; D is ambiguous. The CDR3 runs to 15 residues. The germline V gene encodes CDR1 SGHTA and CDR2 FQGNSA. The V end lost 4 bases, the J end lost 2 bases, and 12 bases lay between the germline ends.